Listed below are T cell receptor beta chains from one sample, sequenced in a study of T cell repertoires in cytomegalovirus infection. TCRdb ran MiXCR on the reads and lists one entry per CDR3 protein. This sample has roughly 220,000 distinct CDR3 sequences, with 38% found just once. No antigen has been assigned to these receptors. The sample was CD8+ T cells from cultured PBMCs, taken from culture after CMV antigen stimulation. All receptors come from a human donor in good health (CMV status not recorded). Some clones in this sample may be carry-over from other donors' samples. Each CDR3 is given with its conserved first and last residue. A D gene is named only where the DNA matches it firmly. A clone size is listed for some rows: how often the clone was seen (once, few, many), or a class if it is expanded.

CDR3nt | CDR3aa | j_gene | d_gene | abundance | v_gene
TGTGCCAGCTCCGGGATCTCTGGGGCCAACGTCCTGACTTTC | CASSGISGANVLTF | TRBJ2-6 | . | . | TRBV11-2
TGTGCCAGCAGCGTATACCCTCGTGAGGGTCTTAATCAGCCCCAGCATTTT | CASSVYPREGLNQPQHF | TRBJ1-5 | . | few | TRBV7-6
TGTGCCAGCAGCCGCAGACAGGGAGAGACCACTGAAGCTTTCTTT | CASSRRQGETTEAFF | TRBJ1-1 | TRBD1 | . | TRBV7-8
TGTGCCAGCAGCACGGGACCGAACTCTGGCTACACCTTC | CASSTGPNSGYTF | TRBJ1-2 | . | . | TRBV2
TGTGCCAGCAGCCCCCGGCTAGCGGGAGGCTATAACAATGAGCAGTTCTTC | CASSPRLAGGYNNEQFF | TRBJ2-1 | TRBD2 | . | TRBV11-2
TGTGCCAGCAGCAGGACTAGCGGGAGCTATCCAGATACGCAGTATTTT | CASSRTSGSYPDTQYF | TRBJ2-3 | TRBD2 | . | TRBV7-9
TGTGCCAGCAGTGAAATTGGAGGGGCGACAGATACGCAGTATTTT | CASSEIGGATDTQYF | TRBJ2-3 | . | . | TRBV2
TGTGCCAGCAGCCGAGGGGATAGAGGGGGAAATGAGCAGTTCTTC | CASSRGDRGGNEQFF | TRBJ2-1 | . | . | TRBV7-3
TGTGCCTGGAGGACCATCACAGATACGCAGTATTTT | CAWRTITDTQYF | TRBJ2-3 | . | . | TRBV30
TGCAGTGCTAGAGAGGCAGGGGCATGGAACACTGAAGCTTTCTTT | CSAREAGAWNTEAFF | TRBJ1-1 | . | many | TRBV20-1
TGTGCCAGCACCCTGGAGTTCTATGGCTACACCTTC | CASTLEFYGYTF | TRBJ1-2 | . | few | TRBV12-3/TRBV12-4
TGTGCCAGTAGTATCGCTCTAGCGGGCTTCTACGAGCAGTACTTC | CASSIALAGFYEQYF | TRBJ2-7 | TRBD2 | . | TRBV19
TGTGCCACCTCAAGGGGAGGTGATGAAAAACTGTTTTTT | CATSRGGDEKLFF | TRBJ1-4 | . | . | TRBV7-9
TGTGCCAGCAGTTTCCGGGACATTGGAGGAACCGGGGAGATGTTTTTT | CASSFRDIGGTGEMFF | TRBJ2-2 | . | . | TRBV27
TGTGCCAGCAGATTAGCGTGGGACGGGGAGCAGTTCTTC | CASRLAWDGEQFF | TRBJ2-1 | . | . | TRBV6-5
TGTGCCAGCAGCTCCCCGGGACCTTCGGGCACAGATACGCAGTATTTT | CASSSPGPSGTDTQYF | TRBJ2-3 | . | . | TRBV7-9
TGTGCCAGCAGCTTAGGAACTGGATGGGAGTACGAGCAGTACTTC | CASSLGTGWEYEQYF | TRBJ2-7 | . | . | TRBV7-8
TGTGCCAGCAGTAGACAGGAAGACAATCAGCCCCAGCATTTT | CASSRQEDNQPQHF | TRBJ1-5 | . | few | TRBV27
TGCGCCAGCAGCCAAGGGGACAGCCAAGAGACCCAGTACTTC | CASSQGDSQETQYF | TRBJ2-5 | TRBD1 | once | TRBV4-1
TGTGCCAGCAGACCACGGGACAGGGGTTCAACTGAAGCTTTCTTT | CASRPRDRGSTEAFF | TRBJ1-1 | TRBD1 | . | TRBV27
TGTGCCTCACTGGGACAGGGTAAGAACACTGAAGCTTTCTTT | CASLGQGKNTEAFF | TRBJ1-1 | TRBD1 | few | TRBV10-3
TGTGCCAGCAGCTTGTCGGGGAGGGGGACAGGGGGAACCTACGAGCAGTACTTC | CASSLSGRGTGGTYEQYF | TRBJ2-7 | TRBD1 | few | TRBV7-9
TGTGCCAGCAGTTTAGGGCGGGAGGGCCTTCCAGATACGCAGTATTTT | CASSLGREGLPDTQYF | TRBJ2-3 | TRBD2 | . | TRBV12-3/TRBV12-4
TGTGCCAGCACCCCTGTTCGGGCAGGAGTCTCTGGAAACACCATATATTTT | CASTPVRAGVSGNTIYF | TRBJ1-3 | . | . | TRBV6-7
TGTGCCAGCAGCCAACCCGGGACAGGGGTTGAGCAGTTCTTC | CASSQPGTGVEQFF | TRBJ2-1 | TRBD1 | . | TRBV6-6
TGTGCCAGCAGTGGGGCCCGGGACAGGGGTAATGAAAAACTGTTTTTT | CASSGARDRGNEKLFF | TRBJ1-4 | TRBD1 | . | TRBV27
TGTGCCAGCAGCTCGGACAGGGCGGTCGACGAGCAGTACTTC | CASSSDRAVDEQYF | TRBJ2-7 | TRBD1 | . | TRBV12-3/TRBV12-4
TGTGCCAGCAGTTCTCCGTGGGGCCACTTT | CASSSPWGHF | TRBJ1-6 | . | . | TRBV11-3
TGTGCCAGTAGTCTACAGGGGGTCTCCTACGAGCAGTACTTC | CASSLQGVSYEQYF | TRBJ2-7 | TRBD1 | few | TRBV19
TGTGCCACTTTAGCGGGAGAAAGCACCGGGGAGCTGTTTTTT | CATLAGESTGELFF | TRBJ2-2 | TRBD2 | few | TRBV28
TGTGCCACCAGCGGACAGGGACCGGTCTCTCCTAGCACAGATACGCAGTATTTT | CATSGQGPVSPSTDTQYF | TRBJ2-3 | TRBD1 | . | TRBV15
TGTGCCAGCAGCCACTTAGGGGAAGAGACCCAGTACTTC | CASSHLGEETQYF | TRBJ2-5 | . | . | TRBV3-1
TGTGCCAGCAGCCGCACTGGAACAGGGGCGCGAGAGCAGTACTTC | CASSRTGTGAREQYF | TRBJ2-7 | TRBD1 | once | TRBV11-2
TGTGCCAGCAGCGGCCAGGAGGGGGCCGCTTTCTTT | CASSGQEGAAFF | TRBJ1-1 | TRBD1 | few | TRBV11-2
TGTGCCAGCACTTGGGCTAGGGAGCAGTACTTC | CASTWAREQYF | TRBJ2-7 | . | . | TRBV6-6
TGCAGCGCGGAGACTGACACCTACGAGCAGTACTTC | CSAETDTYEQYF | TRBJ2-7 | . | . | TRBV29-1
TGTGCCACCGGTCCTAGCGGGGGGCGCCCGGGGACCCAGTACTTC | CATGPSGGRPGTQYF | TRBJ2-5 | TRBD2 | many | TRBV12-3/TRBV12-4
TGTGCCAGCAGCTCAGAGACCTACGAGCAGTACTTC | CASSSETYEQYF | TRBJ2-7 | . | . | TRBV7-6
TGCAGTGCTAGTTTGCGGGGCTCCTACAATGAGCAGTTCTTC | CSASLRGSYNEQFF | TRBJ2-1 | . | . | TRBV20-1
TGTGCCAGCAGCTTATTGAGCGGGGGCGCCGGGGAGCTGTTTTTT | CASSLLSGGAGELFF | TRBJ2-2 | TRBD2 | few | TRBV7-9
TGTGCCAGCAGCGAACAATTCTCTGGGGCCAACGTCCTGACTTTC | CASSEQFSGANVLTF | TRBJ2-6 | . | few | TRBV2